This T cell receptor (beta chain) was profiled in a study of blood T cells in healthy people across ages. General study findings and limits: In older individuals, TCR beta diversity per million T cells was lower, falling roughly linearly with age. PBMCs went unsorted, and a conclusive naive versus antigen-experienced comparison was therefore prevented.

Each donor's blood draw was 7.5 to 10 milliliters of peripheral blood. Details on this clonotype: Antigen specificity is unknown.

The V and J ends lost 4 bases and 2 bases respectively, with 18 bases between them. The CDR3 contains 16 residues. Germline CDR1 and CDR2: SGHDT and YYEEEE. A sample-barcoded 5' primer and a J-beta primer mix were used in a second PCR of about 7 to 12 cycles. TCRdb fed the 5' RACE reads into MiXCR, producing one record per CDR3 protein. The sample has roughly 800,000 distinct CDR3 sequences, about 48% seen once. This chain joins TRBV5-6 and TRBJ1-2; D unresolved. The TCR comes from a man older than 75 in good health. What was sequenced was blood. CDR3 amino acids: CASSPAGGLGNYGYTF. The CDR3 DNA reads as TGTGCCAGCAGCCCCGCGGGCGGACTAGGGAACTATGGCTACACCTTC.